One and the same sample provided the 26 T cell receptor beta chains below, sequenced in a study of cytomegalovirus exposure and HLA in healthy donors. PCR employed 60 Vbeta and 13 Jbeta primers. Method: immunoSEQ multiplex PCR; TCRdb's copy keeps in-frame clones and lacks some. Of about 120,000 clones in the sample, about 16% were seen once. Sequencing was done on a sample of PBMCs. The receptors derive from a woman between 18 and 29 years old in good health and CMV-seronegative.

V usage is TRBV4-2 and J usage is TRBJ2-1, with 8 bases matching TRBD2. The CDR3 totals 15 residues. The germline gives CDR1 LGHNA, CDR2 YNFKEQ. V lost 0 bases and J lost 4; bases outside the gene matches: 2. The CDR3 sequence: CASSQESGSYNEQFF. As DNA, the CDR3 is TGTGCCAGCAGCCAAGAGAGCGGGAGTTACAATGAGCAGTTCTTC.

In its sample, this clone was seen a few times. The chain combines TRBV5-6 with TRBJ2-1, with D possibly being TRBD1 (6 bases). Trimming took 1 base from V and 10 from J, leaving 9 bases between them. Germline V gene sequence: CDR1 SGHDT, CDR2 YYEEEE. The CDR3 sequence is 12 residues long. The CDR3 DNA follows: TGTGCCAGCAGCTTGTCGAGGGGGGAGCAGTTCTTC. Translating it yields CASSLSRGEQFF.

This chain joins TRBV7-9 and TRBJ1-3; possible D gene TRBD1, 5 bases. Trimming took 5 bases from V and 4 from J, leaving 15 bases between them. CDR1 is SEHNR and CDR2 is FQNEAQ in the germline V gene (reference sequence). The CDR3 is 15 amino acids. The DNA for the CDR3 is TGTGCCAGCAGCGACAGCAACTTGTCCGGAAACACCATATATTTT. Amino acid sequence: CASSDSNLSGNTIYF.

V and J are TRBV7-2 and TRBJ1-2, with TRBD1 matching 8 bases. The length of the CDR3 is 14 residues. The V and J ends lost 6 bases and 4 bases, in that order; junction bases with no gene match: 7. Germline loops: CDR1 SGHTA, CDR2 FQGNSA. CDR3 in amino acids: CASSRAGTGYGYTF. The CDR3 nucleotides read TGTGCCAGCAGTAGAGCCGGGACAGGCTATGGCTACACCTTC.

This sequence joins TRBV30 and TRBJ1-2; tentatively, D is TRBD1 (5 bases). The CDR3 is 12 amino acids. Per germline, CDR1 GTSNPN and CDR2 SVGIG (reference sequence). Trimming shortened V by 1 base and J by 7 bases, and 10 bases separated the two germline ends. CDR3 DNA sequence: TGTGCCTGGAGTGGGGGGGATTTTGGCTACACCTTC. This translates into CAWSGGDFGYTF.

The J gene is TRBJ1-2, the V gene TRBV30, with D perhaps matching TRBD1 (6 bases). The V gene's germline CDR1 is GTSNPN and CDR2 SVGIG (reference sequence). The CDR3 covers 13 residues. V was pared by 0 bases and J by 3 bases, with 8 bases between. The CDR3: CAWSVNRDYGYTF. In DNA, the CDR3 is TGTGCCTGGAGTGTAAACAGGGACTATGGCTACACCTTC.

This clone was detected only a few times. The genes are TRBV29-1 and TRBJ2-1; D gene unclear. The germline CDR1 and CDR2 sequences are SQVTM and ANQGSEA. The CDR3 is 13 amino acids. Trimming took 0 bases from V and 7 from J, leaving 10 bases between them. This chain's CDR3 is CSVEEVLENEQFF. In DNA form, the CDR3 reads TGCAGCGTTGAAGAGGTGCTAGAAAATGAGCAGTTCTTC.

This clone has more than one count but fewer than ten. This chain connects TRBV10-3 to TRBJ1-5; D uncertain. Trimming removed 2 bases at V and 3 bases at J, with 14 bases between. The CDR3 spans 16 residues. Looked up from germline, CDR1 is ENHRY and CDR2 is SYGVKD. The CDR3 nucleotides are TGTGCCATCAGTGAGAGGGAGTCCCAAGCCAATCAGCCCCAGCATTTT. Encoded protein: CAISERESQANQPQHF.

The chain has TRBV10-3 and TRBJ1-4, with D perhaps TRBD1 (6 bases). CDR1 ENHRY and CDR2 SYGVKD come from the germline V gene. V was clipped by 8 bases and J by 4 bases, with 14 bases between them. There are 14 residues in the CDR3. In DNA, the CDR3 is TGTGCCATCCACTCGGGACAACTTAATGAAAAACTGTTTTTT. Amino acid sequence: CAIHSGQLNEKLFF.

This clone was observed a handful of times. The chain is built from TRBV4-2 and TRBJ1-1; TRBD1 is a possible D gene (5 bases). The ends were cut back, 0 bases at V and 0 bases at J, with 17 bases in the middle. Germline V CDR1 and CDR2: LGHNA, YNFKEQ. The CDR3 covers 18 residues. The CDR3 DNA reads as TGTGCCAGCAGCCAAGATGCATCCCGGGCGGGGCTGAACACTGAAGCTTTCTTT. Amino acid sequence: CASSQDASRAGLNTEAFF.

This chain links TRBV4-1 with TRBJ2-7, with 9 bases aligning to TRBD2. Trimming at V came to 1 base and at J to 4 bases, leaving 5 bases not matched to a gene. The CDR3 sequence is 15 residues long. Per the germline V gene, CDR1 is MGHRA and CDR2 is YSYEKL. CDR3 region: CASSQVERGAYEQYF. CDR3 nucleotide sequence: TGCGCCAGCAGCCAAGTCGAGCGGGGGGCGTACGAGCAGTACTTC.

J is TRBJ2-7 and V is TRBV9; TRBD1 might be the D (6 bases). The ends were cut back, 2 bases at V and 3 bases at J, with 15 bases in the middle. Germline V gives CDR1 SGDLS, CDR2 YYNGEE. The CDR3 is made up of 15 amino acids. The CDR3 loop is CASSVGAGDRYEQYF. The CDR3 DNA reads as TGTGCCAGCAGCGTTGGGGCAGGGGATCGCTACGAGCAGTACTTC.

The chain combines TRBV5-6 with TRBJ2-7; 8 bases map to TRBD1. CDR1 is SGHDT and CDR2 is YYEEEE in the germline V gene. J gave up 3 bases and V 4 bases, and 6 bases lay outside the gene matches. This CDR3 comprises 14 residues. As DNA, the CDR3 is TGTGCCAGCAGCGAGAGACAGGGGCGCTACGAGCAGTACTTC. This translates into CASSERQGRYEQYF.

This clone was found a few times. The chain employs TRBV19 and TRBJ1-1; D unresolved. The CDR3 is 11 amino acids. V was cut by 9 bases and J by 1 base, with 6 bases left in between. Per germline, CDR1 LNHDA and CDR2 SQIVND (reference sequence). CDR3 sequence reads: CASYRNTEAFF. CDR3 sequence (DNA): TGTGCCAGCTATCGGAACACTGAAGCTTTCTTT.

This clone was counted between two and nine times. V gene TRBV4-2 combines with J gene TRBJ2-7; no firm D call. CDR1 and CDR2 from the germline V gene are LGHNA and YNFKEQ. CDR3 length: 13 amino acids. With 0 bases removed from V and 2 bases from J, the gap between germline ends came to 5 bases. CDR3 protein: CASSQDLPYEQYF. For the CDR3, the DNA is TGTGCCAGCAGCCAAGATCTACCCTACGAGCAGTACTTC.

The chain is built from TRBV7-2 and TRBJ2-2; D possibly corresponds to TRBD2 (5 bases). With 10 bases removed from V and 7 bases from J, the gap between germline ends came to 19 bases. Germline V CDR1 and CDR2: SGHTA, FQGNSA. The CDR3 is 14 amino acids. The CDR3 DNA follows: TGTGCCATCCTGGACTCCGGGGTGGACGGGGAGCTGTTTTTT. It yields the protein CAILDSGVDGELFF.

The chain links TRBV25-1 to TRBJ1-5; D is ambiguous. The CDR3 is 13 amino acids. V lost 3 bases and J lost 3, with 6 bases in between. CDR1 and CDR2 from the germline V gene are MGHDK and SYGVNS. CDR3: CASSDRDNQPQHF. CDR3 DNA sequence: TGTGCCAGCAGTGATCGGGACAATCAGCCCCAGCATTTT.

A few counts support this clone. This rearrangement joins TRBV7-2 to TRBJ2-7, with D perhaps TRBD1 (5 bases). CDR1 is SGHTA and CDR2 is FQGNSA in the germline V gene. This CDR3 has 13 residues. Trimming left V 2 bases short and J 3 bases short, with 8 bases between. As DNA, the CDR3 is TGTGCCAGCAGCTTATTAAGGGGCTACGAGCAGTACTTC. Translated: CASSLLRGYEQYF. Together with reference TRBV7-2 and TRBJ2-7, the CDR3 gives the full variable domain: GAGVSQSPSNKVTEKGKDVELRCDPISGHTALYWYRQSLGQGLEFLIYFQGNSAPDKSGLPSDRFSAERTGGSVSTLTIQRTQQEDSAVYLCASSLLRGYEQYFGPGTRLTVT.

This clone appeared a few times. CDR3 coding DNA: TGTGCCAGCGGCCCAGGAGAGCGGAACATTCAGTACTTC. Its protein is CASGPGERNIQYF. The rearrangement links TRBV9 to TRBJ2-4, with D perhaps matching TRBD2 (5 bases). The CDR3 consists of 13 residues. Per the germline V gene, CDR1 is SGDLS and CDR2 is YYNGEE. Between the trimmed V and J ends, which lost 7 bases and 7 bases, there was a span of 15 bases.

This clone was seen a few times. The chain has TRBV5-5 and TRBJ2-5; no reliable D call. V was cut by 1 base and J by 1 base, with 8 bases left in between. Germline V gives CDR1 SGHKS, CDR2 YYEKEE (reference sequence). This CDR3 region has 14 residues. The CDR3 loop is CASSLLYSQETQYF. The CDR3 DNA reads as TGTGCCAGCAGCTTGTTGTACAGCCAAGAGACCCAGTACTTC.

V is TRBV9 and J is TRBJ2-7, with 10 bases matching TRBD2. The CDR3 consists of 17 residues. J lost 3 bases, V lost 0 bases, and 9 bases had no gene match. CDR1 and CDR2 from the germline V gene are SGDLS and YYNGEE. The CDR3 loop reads CASSVGLAGEEIYEQYF. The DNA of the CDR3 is TGTGCCAGCAGCGTAGGGCTAGCGGGAGAAGAAATCTACGAGCAGTACTTC.

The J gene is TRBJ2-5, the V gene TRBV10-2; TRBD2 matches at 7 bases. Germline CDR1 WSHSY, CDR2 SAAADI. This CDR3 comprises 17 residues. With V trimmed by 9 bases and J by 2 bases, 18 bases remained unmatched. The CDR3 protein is CASSSGYSGLNQETQYF. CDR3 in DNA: TGCGCCAGTTCCTCCGGGTATTCGGGACTAAATCAAGAGACCCAGTACTTC.

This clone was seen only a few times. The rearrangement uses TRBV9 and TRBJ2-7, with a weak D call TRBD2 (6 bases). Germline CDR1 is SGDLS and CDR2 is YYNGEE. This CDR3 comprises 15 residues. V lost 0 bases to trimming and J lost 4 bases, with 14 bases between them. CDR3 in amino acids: CASSVGIAAPYEQYF. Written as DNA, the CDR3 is TGTGCCAGCAGCGTAGGTATAGCGGCACCGTACGAGCAGTACTTC. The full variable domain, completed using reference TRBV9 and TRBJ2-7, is DSGVTQTPKHLITATGQRVTLRCSPRSGDLSVYWYQQSLDQGLQFLIQYYNGEERAKGNILERFSAQQFPDLHSELNLSSLELGDSALYFCASSVGIAAPYEQYFGPGTRLTVT.

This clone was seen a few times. The CDR3 DNA sequence: TGCGCCAGCAGCTCGGGATCCCCAGAGACCCAGTACTTC. This encodes CASSSGSPETQYF. The genes are TRBV5-1 and TRBJ2-5, with D tentatively TRBD2 (5 bases). The CDR3 spans 13 residues. V lost 3 bases and J 4 bases, leaving 10 bases between the germline ends. The germline gives CDR1 SGHRS, CDR2 YFSETQ.

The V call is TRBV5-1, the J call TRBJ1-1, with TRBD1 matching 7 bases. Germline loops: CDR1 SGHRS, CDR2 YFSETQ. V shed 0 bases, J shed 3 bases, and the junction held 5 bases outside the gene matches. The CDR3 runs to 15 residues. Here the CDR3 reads CASSLGDRADTEAFF. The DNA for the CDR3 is TGCGCCAGCAGCTTGGGCGACAGGGCTGACACTGAAGCTTTCTTT.

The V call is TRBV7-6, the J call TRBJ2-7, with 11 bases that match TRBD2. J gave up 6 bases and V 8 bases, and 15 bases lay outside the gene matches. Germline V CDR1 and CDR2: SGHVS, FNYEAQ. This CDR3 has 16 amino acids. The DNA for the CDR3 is TGTGCCAGCGCCCCCCTAGCGGGAGGATTCCAGGGCGAGCAGTACTTC. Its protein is CASAPLAGGFQGEQYF. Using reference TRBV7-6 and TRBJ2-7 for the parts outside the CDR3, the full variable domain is GAGVSQSPRYKVTKRGQDVALRCDPISGHVSLYWYRQALGQGPEFLTYFNYEAQQDKSGLPNDRFSAERPEGSISTLTIQRTEQRDSAMYRCASAPLAGGFQGEQYFGPGTRLTVT.